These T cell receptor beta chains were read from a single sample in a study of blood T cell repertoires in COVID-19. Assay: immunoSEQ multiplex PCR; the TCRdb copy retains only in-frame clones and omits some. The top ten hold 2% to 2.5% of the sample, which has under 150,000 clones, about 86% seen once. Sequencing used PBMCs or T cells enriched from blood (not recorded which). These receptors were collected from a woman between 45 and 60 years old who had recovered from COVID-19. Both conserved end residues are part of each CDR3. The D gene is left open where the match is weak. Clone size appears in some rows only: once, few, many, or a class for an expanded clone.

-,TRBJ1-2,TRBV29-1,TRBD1,CSVPGQGDYGYTF,TGCAGCGTTCCGGGACAGGGTGACTATGGCTACACCTTC
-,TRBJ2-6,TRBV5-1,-,CARSVCTPQKTGANVLTF,TGCGCCAGGAGCGTATGTACACCTCAAAAAACTGGGGCCAACGTCCTGACTTTC
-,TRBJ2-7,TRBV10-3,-,CAISLTGNEQYF,TGTGCCATCAGTCTGACAGGCAACGAGCAGTACTTC
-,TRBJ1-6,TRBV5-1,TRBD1,CASSLVFGTDNSPLHF,TGCGCCAGCAGCTTGGTCTTTGGGACAGATAATTCACCCCTCCACTTT
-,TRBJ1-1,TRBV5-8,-,CASSRDNQVEAFF,TGTGCCAGCAGTAGGGACAATCAAGTTGAAGCTTTCTTT
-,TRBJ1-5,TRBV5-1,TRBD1,CASSLGPLDRGLNQPQHF,TGCGCCAGCAGCTTGGGTCCCTTGGACAGGGGGCTCAATCAGCCCCAGCATTTT
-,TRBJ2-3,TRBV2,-,CASSQAVDTQYF,TGTGCCAGCAGCCAAGCTGTGGATACGCAGTATTTT
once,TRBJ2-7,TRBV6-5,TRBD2,CASGVLAGPYEQYF,TGTGCCAGTGGGGTACTAGCGGGGCCCTACGAGCAGTACTTC
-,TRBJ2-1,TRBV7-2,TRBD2,CASSLASTSGGLYNEQFF,TGTGCCAGCAGCTTAGCCTCGACTAGCGGGGGCCTCTACAATGAGCAGTTCTTC
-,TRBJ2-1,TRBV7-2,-,CASSTAQGINNEQFF,TGTGCCAGCAGCACAGCTCAGGGCATAAACAATGAGCAGTTCTTC
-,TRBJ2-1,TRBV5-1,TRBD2,CASSVGLAGGYNEQFF,TGCGCCAGCAGCGTAGGACTAGCGGGGGGTTACAATGAGCAGTTCTTC
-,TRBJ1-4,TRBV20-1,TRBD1,CSASRQGEGEKLFF,TGCAGTGCTAGTAGGCAGGGGGAAGGTGAAAAACTGTTTTTT
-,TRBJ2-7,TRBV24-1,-,CAPTDRPYEQYF,TGTGCCCCCACCGACAGGCCCTACGAGCAGTACTTC
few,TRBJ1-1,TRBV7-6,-,CASSLGQGTNTEAFF,TGTGCCAGCAGCTTAGGGCAGGGGACGAACACTGAAGCTTTCTTT
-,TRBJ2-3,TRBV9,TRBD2,CASSVAGGLDTQYF,TGTGCCAGCAGCGTGGCGGGGGGTCTCGATACGCAGTATTTT
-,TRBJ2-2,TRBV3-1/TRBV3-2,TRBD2,CASSPGGLVATGELFF,TGTGCCAGCAGCCCAGGAGGACTAGTAGCGACCGGGGAGCTGTTTTTT
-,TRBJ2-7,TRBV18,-,CASSPVEGVHEQYF,TGTGCCAGCTCACCGGTAGAGGGGGTCCACGAGCAGTACTTC
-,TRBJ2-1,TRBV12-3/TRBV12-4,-,CASSFLNEQFF,TGTGCCAGCAGTTTCCTAAATGAGCAGTTCTTC
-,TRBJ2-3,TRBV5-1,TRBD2,CASSLLAGGPDTQYF,TGCGCCAGCAGCCTACTAGCGGGGGGGCCCGATACGCAGTATTTT
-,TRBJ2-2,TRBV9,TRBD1,CASSTRDRGTGELFF,TGTGCCAGCAGCACCCGGGACAGGGGCACCGGGGAGCTGTTTTTT
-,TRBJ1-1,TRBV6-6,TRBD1,CASSYVTGAFSGFF,TGTGCCAGCAGTTATGTCACAGGGGCGTTCTCTGGTTTCTTT
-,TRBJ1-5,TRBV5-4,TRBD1,CASSFRGQGNNQPQHF,TGTGCCAGCAGCTTTAGAGGACAGGGAAACAATCAGCCCCAGCATTTT
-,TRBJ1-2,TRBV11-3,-,CASSESGRVANGYTF,TGTGCCAGCAGCGAGTCGGGAAGGGTGGCAAATGGCTACACCTTC
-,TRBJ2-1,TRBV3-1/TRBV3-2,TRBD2,CASSTGGGAYNEQFF,TGTGCCAGCAGCACGGGCGGGGGGGCCTACAATGAGCAGTTCTTC
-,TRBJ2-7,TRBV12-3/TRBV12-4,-,CASSPREIGGQYF,TGTGCCAGCAGCCCGAGGGAAATCGGAGGGCAGTACTTC
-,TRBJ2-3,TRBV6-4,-,CASNQGGSSTDTQYF,TGTGCCAGCAACCAGGGAGGATCCAGCACAGATACGCAGTATTTT
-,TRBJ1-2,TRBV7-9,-,CASSLALRGADYGYTF,TGTGCCAGCAGCTTAGCGTTGCGGGGGGCGGACTATGGCTACACCTTC
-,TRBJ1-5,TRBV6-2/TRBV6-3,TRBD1,CASSTGDRESLRGQPQHF,TGTGCCAGCAGTACCGGGGACAGGGAAAGTCTCCGAGGACAGCCCCAGCATTTT
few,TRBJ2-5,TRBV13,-,CASSLRRGLETQYF,TGTGCCAGCAGCTTGAGGAGGGGCTTAGAGACCCAGTACTTC
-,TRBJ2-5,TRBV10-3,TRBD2,CAISEGLAGGEPQETQYF,TGTGCCATCAGTGAGGGACTAGCGGGGGGGGAACCCCAAGAGACCCAGTACTTC
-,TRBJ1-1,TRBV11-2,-,CASSRRQISYTEAFF,TGTGCCAGCAGTCGAAGACAAATCTCGTACACTGAAGCTTTCTTT
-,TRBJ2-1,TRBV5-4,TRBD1,CASSLGTGSSYNEQFF,TGTGCCAGCAGCTTGGGGACAGGGAGCTCCTACAATGAGCAGTTCTTC
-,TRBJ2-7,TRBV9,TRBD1,CASSVGGQVSYEQYF,TGTGCCAGCAGCGTAGGGGGACAGGTCTCCTACGAGCAGTACTTC
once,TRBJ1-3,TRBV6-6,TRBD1,CASSYRQGFGNTIYF,TGTGCCAGCAGTTACAGACAGGGATTTGGAAACACCATATATTTT
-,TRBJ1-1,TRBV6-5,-,CASSYYLGAAEAFF,TGTGCCAGCAGTTACTACTTGGGGGCCGCTGAAGCTTTCTTT
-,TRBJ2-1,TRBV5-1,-,CASTLIPGFNNEQFF,TGCGCCAGCACTTTAATCCCAGGGTTTAACAATGAGCAGTTCTTC
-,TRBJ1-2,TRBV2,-,CASSRENYGYTF,TGTGCCAGCAGTCGGGAGAACTATGGCTACACCTTC
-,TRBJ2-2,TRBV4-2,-,CASSQTRGLAPTGELFF,TGTGCCAGCAGCCAAACAAGGGGGCTAGCGCCTACCGGGGAGCTGTTTTTT
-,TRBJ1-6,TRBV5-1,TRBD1,CASSSYDRENSPLHF,TGCGCCAGCAGCTCTTACGACAGGGAGAATTCACCCCTCCACTTT
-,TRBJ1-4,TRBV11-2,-,CASSLNGQGNEKLFF,TGTGCCAGCAGCTTAAACGGTCAGGGGAACGAAAAACTGTTTTTT